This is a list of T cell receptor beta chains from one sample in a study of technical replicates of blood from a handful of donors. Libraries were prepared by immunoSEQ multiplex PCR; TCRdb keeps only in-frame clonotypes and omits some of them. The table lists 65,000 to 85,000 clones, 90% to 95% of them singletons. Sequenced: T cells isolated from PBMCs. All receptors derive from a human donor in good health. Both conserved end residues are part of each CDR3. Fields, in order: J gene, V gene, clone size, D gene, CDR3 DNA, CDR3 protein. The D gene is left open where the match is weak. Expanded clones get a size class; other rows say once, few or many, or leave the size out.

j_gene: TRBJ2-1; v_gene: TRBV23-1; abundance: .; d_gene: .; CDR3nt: TGCGCCAGCCTCCATCTAGCCTTAGGTCGCGTGTTGAATGAGCAGTTCTTC; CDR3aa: CASLHLALGRVLNEQFF
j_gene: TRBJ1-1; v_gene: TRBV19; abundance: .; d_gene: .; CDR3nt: TGTGCCAGTAGTATACGAGCCGAAGCTTTCTTT; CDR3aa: CASSIRAEAFF
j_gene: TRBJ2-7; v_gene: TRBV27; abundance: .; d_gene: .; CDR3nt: TGTGCCAGCAGTTCCCCCCGGGGCGGGAAGGACCCCTACGAGCAGTACTTC; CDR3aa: CASSSPRGGKDPYEQYF
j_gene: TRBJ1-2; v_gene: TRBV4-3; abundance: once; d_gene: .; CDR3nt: TGCGCCAGCAGCCAAGATTCAGGGAACTATGGCTACACCTTC; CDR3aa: CASSQDSGNYGYTF
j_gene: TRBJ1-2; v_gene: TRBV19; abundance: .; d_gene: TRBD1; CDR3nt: TGTGCCAGTCGCCTACAGGGGAACTATGGCTACACCTTC; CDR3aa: CASRLQGNYGYTF
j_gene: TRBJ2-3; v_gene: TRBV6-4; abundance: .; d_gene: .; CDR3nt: TGTGCCAGCAGTGGTTGGGAGGGCACAGATACGCAGTATTTT; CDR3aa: CASSGWEGTDTQYF
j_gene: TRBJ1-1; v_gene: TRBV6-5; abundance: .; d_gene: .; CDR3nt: TGTGCCAGCAGTCCCGCGAGAGCGAACACTGAAGCTTTCTTT; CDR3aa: CASSPARANTEAFF
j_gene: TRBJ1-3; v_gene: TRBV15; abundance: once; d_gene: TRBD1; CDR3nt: TGTGCCACCAGCCCCGACAGGGCCTACACCATATATTTT; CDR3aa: CATSPDRAYTIYF
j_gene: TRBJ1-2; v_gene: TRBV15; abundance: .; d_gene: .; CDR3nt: TGTGCCACCACTCGAACAGGGCCTGCCTATGGCTACACCTTC; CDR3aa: CATTRTGPAYGYTF
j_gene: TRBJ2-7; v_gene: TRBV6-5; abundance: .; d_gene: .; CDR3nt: TGTGCCAGCAGGGTGGCAGGGAACTACGAGCAGTACTTC; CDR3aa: CASRVAGNYEQYF
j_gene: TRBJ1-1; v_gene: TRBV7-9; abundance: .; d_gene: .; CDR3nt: TGTGCCAGCAGTCCCCATATTAGTCGGGCTTTCTTT; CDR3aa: CASSPHISRAFF
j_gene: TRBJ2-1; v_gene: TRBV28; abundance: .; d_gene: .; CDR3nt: TGTGCCAGCAGTCCGCGGCGCTCCTACAATGAGCAGTTCTTC; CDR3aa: CASSPRRSYNEQFF
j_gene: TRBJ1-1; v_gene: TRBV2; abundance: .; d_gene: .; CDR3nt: TGTGCCAGCAGTGATACAGGCCTGGGGGCTAACACTGAAGCTTTCTTT; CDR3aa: CASSDTGLGANTEAFF
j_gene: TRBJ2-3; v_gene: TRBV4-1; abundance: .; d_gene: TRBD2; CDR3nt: TGCGCCAGCAGCCAAGAGGGAGGGTTAGGGACAGATACGCAGTATTTT; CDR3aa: CASSQEGGLGTDTQYF
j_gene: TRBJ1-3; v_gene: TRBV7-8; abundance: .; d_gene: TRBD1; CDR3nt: TGTGCCAGCAGCTTAGCGCTGGCAGGGGGCAAACCTGGAAACACCATATATTTT; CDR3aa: CASSLALAGGKPGNTIYF
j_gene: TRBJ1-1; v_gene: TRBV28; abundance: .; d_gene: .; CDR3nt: TGTGCCAGCAGTTTTTGGGGGAGGGAGACTGAAGCTTTCTTT; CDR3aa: CASSFWGRETEAFF
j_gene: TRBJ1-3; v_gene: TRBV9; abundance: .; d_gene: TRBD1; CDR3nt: TGTGCCAGCAGCGTAGGACAGGGTGTCCCTGGAAACACCATATATTTT; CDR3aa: CASSVGQGVPGNTIYF
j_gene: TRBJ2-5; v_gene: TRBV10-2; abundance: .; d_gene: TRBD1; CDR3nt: TGCGCCAGCAGGGGACAGGGGCGCCTTATTCCCGCCCAAGAGACCCAGTACTTC; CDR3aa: CASRGQGRLIPAQETQYF
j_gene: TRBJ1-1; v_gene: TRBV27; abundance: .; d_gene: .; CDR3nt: TGTGCCAGCAGTTTTGGGGCAGGTTCCGGGAACACTGAAGCTTTCTTT; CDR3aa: CASSFGAGSGNTEAFF
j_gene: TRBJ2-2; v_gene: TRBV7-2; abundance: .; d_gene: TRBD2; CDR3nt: TGTGCCAGCAGCTACGGGACTAGCGGGAGCGGTAGCGGGGAGCTGTTTTTT; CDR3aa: CASSYGTSGSGSGELFF
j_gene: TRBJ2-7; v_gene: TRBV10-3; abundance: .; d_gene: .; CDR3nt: TGTGCCATCAGCGCGGACTTCTACGAGCAGTACTTC; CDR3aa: CAISADFYEQYF
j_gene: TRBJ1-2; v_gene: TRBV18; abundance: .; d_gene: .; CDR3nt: TGTGCCAGCTCAGGGGGCAAACAGGACCGAAACTATGGCTACACCTTC; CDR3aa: CASSGGKQDRNYGYTF
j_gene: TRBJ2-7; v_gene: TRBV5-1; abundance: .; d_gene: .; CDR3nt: TGCGCCAGCAGCTTGGACGGGAGTGGAGACTACGAGCAGTACTTC; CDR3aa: CASSLDGSGDYEQYF
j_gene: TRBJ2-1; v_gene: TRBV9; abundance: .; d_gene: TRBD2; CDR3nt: TGTGCCAGCAGCGAGGGATCTCTAGCGGGGACTTACAATGAGCAGTTCTTC; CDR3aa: CASSEGSLAGTYNEQFF
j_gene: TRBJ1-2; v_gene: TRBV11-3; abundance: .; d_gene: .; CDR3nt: TGTGCCAGCAGCTTACAGGTCACAATCTACTTC; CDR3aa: CASSLQVTIYF
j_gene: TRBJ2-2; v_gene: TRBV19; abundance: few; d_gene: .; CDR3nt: TGTGCCAGTCACACAGGGTATGACACCGGGGAGCTGTTTTTT; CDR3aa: CASHTGYDTGELFF
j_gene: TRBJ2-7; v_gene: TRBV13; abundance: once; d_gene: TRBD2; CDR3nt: TGTGCCAGCAGCCCGGGAGGCAGCCACTACGAGCAGTACTTC; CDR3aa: CASSPGGSHYEQYF
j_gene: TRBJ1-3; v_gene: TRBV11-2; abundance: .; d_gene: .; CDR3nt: TGTGCCAGCAGCCAGGCTATAGCGGGAAACACCATATATTTT; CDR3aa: CASSQAIAGNTIYF
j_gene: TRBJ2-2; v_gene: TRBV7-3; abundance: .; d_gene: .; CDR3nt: TGTGCCAGCAGCTTAAATGCGGGGAACACCGGGGAGCTGTTTTTT; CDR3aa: CASSLNAGNTGELFF
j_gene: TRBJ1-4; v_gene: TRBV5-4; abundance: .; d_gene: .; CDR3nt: TGTGCCAGCAGCCTAATGGGGCAGGGATATAATGAAAAACTGTTTTTT; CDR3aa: CASSLMGQGYNEKLFF
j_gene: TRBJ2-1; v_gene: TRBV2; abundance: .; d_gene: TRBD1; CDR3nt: TGTGCCAGCAGTAAGACAGGGACAGGCAATGAGCAGTTCTTC; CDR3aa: CASSKTGTGNEQFF
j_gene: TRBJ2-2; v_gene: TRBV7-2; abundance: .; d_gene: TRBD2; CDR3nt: TGTGCCAGCAGCTTAATCGCGGGAGACACCGGGGAGCTGTTTTTT; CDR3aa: CASSLIAGDTGELFF
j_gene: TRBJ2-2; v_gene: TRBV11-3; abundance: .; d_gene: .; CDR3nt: TGTGCCAGCAGCTTTCTGGGGGCTACCGGGGAGCTGTTTTTT; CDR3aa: CASSFLGATGELFF
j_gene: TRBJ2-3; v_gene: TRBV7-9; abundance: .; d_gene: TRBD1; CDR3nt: TGTGCCAGCAGCTCTGGGGGCCTCAGGGGGACAGATACGCAGTATTTT; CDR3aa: CASSSGGLRGTDTQYF
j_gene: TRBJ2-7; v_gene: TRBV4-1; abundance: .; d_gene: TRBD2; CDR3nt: TGCGCCAGCAGCAAAACGGGACTAGATAATGAGCAGTACTTC; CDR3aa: CASSKTGLDNEQYF
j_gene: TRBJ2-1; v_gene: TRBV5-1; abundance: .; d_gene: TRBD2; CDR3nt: TGCGCCAGCTGTGAAACTAGCGGAAACAATGAGCAGTTCTTC; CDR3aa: CASCETSGNNEQFF
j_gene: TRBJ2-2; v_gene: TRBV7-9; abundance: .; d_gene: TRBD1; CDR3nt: TGTGCCAGCAGCTCGGGACAGGTCAACACCGGGGAGCTGTTTTTT; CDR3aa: CASSSGQVNTGELFF
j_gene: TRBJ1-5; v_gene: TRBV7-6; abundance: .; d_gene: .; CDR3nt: TGTGCCAGCAGCTTAGTTGGGGGGACGAGCAATCAGCCCCAGCATTTT; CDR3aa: CASSLVGGTSNQPQHF
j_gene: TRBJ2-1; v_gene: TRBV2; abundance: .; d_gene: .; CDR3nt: TGTGCCAGCAGTCTCGGGACTGTCAATGAGCAGTTCTTC; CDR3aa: CASSLGTVNEQFF
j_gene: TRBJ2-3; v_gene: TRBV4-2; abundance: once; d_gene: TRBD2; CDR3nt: TGTGCCAGCAGCCAGGGGCCTAGCGGGAGCACAGATACGCAGTATTTT; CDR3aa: CASSQGPSGSTDTQYF
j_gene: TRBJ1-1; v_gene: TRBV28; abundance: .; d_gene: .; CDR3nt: TGTGCCAGCAGTTTCCCCGGGGGGCGGAACACTGAAGCTTTCTTT; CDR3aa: CASSFPGGRNTEAFF
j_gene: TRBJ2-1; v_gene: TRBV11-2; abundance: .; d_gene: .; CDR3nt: TGTGCCAGCAGCTTAAGCCCCCACAATGAGCAGTTCTTC; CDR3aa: CASSLSPHNEQFF
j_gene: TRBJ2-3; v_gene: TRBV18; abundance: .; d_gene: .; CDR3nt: TGTGCCAGCTCGCGGGTCCCAGGACTGAACACAGATACGCAGTATTTT; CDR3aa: CASSRVPGLNTDTQYF
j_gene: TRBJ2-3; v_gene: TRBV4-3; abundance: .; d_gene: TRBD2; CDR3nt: TGCGCCAGCAGCCAAGTTTGGTCTAGCGGGATTGGGACAGATACGCAGTATTTT; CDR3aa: CASSQVWSSGIGTDTQYF
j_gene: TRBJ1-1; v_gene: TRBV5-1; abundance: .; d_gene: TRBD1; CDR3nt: TGCGCCAGCAGCTTGGGGGACAGCAGAACTGAAGCTTTCTTT; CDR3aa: CASSLGDSRTEAFF
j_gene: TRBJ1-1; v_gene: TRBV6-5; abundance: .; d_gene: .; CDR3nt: TGTGCCAGCAGTTTGGAGGTGAACACTGAAGCTTTCTTT; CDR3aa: CASSLEVNTEAFF
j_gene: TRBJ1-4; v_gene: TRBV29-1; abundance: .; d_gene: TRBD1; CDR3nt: TGCAGCGTTGAAGACAGGGGGGATGAAAAACTGTTTTTT; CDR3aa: CSVEDRGDEKLFF
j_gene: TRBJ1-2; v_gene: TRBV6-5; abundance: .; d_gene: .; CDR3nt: TGTGCCAGCAGTACAGGGCCCTATGGCTACACCTTC; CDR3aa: CASSTGPYGYTF
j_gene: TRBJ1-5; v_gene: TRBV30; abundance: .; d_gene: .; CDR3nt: TGTGCCTGGAGTGGAGGGAGCAATCAGCCCCAGCATTTT; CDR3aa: CAWSGGSNQPQHF
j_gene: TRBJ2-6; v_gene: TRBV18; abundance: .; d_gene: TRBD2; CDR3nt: TGTGCCAGCTCACCATCTGTTACGGGACTAGCGGGAGCTGGGGCCAACGTCCTGACTTTC; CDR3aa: CASSPSVTGLAGAGANVLTF
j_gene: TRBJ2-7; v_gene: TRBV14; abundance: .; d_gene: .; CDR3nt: TGTGCCAGCAGCGAGTCCTACGAGCAGTACTTC; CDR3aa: CASSESYEQYF
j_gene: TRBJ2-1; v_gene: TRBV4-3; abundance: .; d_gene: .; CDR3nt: TGCGCCAGCAGCCAAGGAGGGACAAGATACAATGAGCAGTTCTTC; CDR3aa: CASSQGGTRYNEQFF
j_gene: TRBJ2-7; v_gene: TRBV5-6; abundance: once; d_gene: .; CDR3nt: TGTGCCAGCAGCCTTCAGGACGGGAGTCGATACGAGCAGTACTTC; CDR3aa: CASSLQDGSRYEQYF
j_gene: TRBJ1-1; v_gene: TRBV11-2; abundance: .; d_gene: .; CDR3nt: TGTGCCAGCAGCTTAGATGTCGGGAACACTGAAGCTTTCTTT; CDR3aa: CASSLDVGNTEAFF
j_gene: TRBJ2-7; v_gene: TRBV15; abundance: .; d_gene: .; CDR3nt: TGTGCCACCAGCAGAGACACACAGGGTTCCTACGAGCAGTACTTC; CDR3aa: CATSRDTQGSYEQYF
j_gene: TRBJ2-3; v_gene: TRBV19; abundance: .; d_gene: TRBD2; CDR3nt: TGTGCCAGTAGCCAGACTAGCGGGGCCCTAGGTGGAACGCAGTATTTT; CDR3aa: CASSQTSGALGGTQYF
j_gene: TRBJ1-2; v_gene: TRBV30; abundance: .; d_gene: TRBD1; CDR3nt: TGTGCCTGGAGTCCCGGGACAGGGGGAGGCTACACCTTC; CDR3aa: CAWSPGTGGGYTF
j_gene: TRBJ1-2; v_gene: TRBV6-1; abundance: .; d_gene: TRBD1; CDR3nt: TGTGCCAGCAGTGAGGGGACAGGGGGAGGCTATGGCTACACCTTC; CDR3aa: CASSEGTGGGYGYTF
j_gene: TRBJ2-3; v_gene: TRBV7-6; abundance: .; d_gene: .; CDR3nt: TGTGCCAGCAGCAAGACAGTAGATACGCAGTATTTT; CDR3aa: CASSKTVDTQYF
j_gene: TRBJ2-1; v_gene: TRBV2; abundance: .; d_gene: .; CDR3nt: TGTGCCAGCGGCGGAGATGAGCAGTTCTTC; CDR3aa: CASGGDEQFF